This T cell receptor beta chain was observed in a study of blood T cell repertoires in COVID-19. The wider study: COVID-19 samples, acute and convalescent, were from the United States, Italy and Spain.

In its sample, this clone was seen once. The V and J ends lost 7 bases and 0 bases, in that order; junction bases with no gene match: 3. The germline CDR1 and CDR2 sequences are MNHEY and SMNVEV (reference sequence). The CDR3 loop spans 14 amino acids. Individuals drawn from under 30 US areas were about 18 to 100 years old. Researchers sorted participants into cohorts using their self-reported clinical history. Sequencing used immunoSEQ multiplex PCR; TCRdb keeps in-frame clones, though not all of them. The repertoire has fewer than 350,000 clones, nearly 90% of them found once; the top ten carry roughly 1.6%.

The sequence came from a woman aged 18 to 35 with acute COVID-19. The chain recombines TRBV27 with TRBJ2-1; 7 bases are a match to TRBD2. What was sequenced was PBMCs or T cells enriched from blood (not recorded which). CDR3 nucleotide sequence: TGTGCCAGCAATCTAGCGGACTCCTACAATGAGCAGTTCTTC. Protein sequence: CASNLADSYNEQFF.